These 3 T cell receptor beta chains share one sample of origin, sequenced in a study of blood T cell repertoires in COVID-19. Profiled with immunoSEQ multiplex PCR; TCRdb holds only in-frame clones, not every one. The table shows more than 100,000 clones, with around 89% occurring only once. The specimen sequenced was peripheral blood. These receptor sequences come from a woman aged 60-75 years with COVID-19, enrolled during active disease.

This chain links TRBV27 with TRBJ1-6, with 10 nucleotides matching TRBD1. The germline CDR1 and CDR2 sequences are MNHEY and SMNVEV (reference sequence). The CDR3 extends over 16 amino acids. The V gene end was trimmed by 1 base and the J gene end by 3 bases; junction bases not matched to a gene: 0. The CDR3 here is CASSLWTGGYNSPLHF. The CDR3 nucleotides read TGTGCCAGCAGTTTATGGACAGGGGGCTATAATTCACCCCTCCACTTT.

The rearrangement links TRBV5-6 to TRBJ2-7; 8 bases map to TRBD1. CDR3 length equals 16 residues. The ends lost 4 bases at V and 0 bases at J; junction bases unmatched: 9. Germline CDR1 reads SGHDT; CDR2 reads YYEEEE. The CDR3 protein is CASSGQDRAFSYEQYF. CDR3 coding DNA: TGTGCCAGCAGCGGCCAGGACAGGGCTTTCTCCTACGAGCAGTACTTC.

Only one count was recorded for this clone. This chain joins TRBV6-2 or TRBV6-3 and TRBJ1-5; D might be TRBD1 (5 bases). Trimming stripped 5 bases from V and 1 base from J, with 21 bases between. The CDR3 runs 18 residues. Germline V CDR1 and CDR2: MNHEY, SVGEGT. The chain's CDR3 is CASSPLPWDYSSNQPQHF. CDR3 in DNA: TGTGCCAGCAGTCCCCTCCCCTGGGACTATTCGAGCAATCAGCCCCAGCATTTT.